This T cell receptor beta chain was identified in a study of T cells after yellow fever vaccination. Using its own MiXCR run on the 5' RACE reads, TCRdb lists one record per CDR3 protein. The table shows over 300,000 distinct CDR3 sequences, with over 4% occurring only once. Overall study results and limits: Once the booster was given, most primary-vaccination clones reappeared, at approximately 97% for CD4 and approximately 88% for CD8. Only a minor proportion of clonotypes was detected across both CD4 and CD8 compartments.

This CDR3 is built from 13 residues. CDR1 and CDR2 (germline): MGHDK, SYGVNS. V was pared by 8 bases and J by 6 bases, with 6 bases of the junction left unmatched. About this clonotype: Its antigen remains unknown.

The V gene is TRBV25-1, the J gene TRBJ2-3; 9 nucleotides match TRBD2. This sequence originates from a man between 18 and 35 years old who received the YFV17D yellow fever vaccine. Sequenced here: PBMCs, sampled 5 days after the yellow fever booster vaccination. CDR3 amino acids: CASAAGGRDTQYF. The CDR3 DNA reads TGTGCCAGCGCCGCGGGGGGGAGGGATACGCAGTATTTT.